This record looks at one T cell receptor beta chain sequence and its context. This sample was taken from a study of shared clonotypes between healthy human individuals. Some clones are missing from TCRdb's copy, which holds only in-frame ones; the method was immunoSEQ multiplex PCR. The sample has approximately 1,500,000 clones; 95% to 97% are singletons. The clonotype comes from a man between 25 and 39 years old in good health. Specimen: naive CD4+ T cells sorted from blood. The subset was: CD45RA+ positively selected.

Here the CDR3 DNA reads TGTGCCACCAGCAGAGTCGGCGGGCCAGATACGCAGTATTTT. This codes for CATSRVGGPDTQYF. This sequence joins TRBV15 and TRBJ2-3; D perhaps matches TRBD2 (5 bases). Germline CDR1 is LNHNV and CDR2 is YYDKDF (reference sequence). The CDR3 consists of 14 residues. Trimming stripped 1 base from V and 4 bases from J, with 9 bases between.